What follows describes a single T cell receptor (beta chain). The data are from a study of T cells expressing NK-cell markers. The CDR3 is 15 residues long. Germline loops: CDR1 SGHVS, CDR2 FQNEAQ. TCRdb re-called the 5' RACE reads and gives one entry per CDR3 protein, without DNA. The sample's table shows about 460,000 distinct CDR3 sequences. The clonotype originates from a woman in her forties or fifties in good health. Sequencing was done on a sample of blood T cells: a sorted CD56 or NKG2C T cell subset, CD4+ or CD8+ T cells, or bulk PBMC T cells (not recorded which). The chain combines TRBV7-8 with TRBJ2-7; TCRdb calls TRBD2, which cannot be checked without DNA. CDR3 loop: CASSLDFAGTYEQYF.